A single T cell receptor beta chain is shown here with its context. The antigen is not known. The data derive from a study of shared clonotypes between healthy human individuals. Study as a whole: Donor composition was a couple of women and a few men, aged 18 to 49.

Method: immunoSEQ multiplex PCR; TCRdb's copy keeps in-frame clones and lacks some. Among about 600,000 clones listed, approximately 97% were seen once. Findings and caveats of the study: The four-donor shared clonotypes exceeded non-shared clonotypes in generation probability, with non-shared ones scoring lower.

Each of the donors was a healthy adult who was HIV-negative and had not had a recent acute infection or vaccination. In the CD4+ fraction, cells were divided into CD45RA+ naive and CD45RA-negative memory subsets. Germline V gene sequence: CDR1 MRHNA, CDR2 SNTAGT. Trimming pared 4 bases from V and 8 bases from J, leaving 15 bases between. CDR3 length: 14 amino acids. This clonotype was obtained from a woman in her thirties in good health. The chain joins TRBV6-4 to TRBJ2-4, with a weak D call TRBD2 (5 bases). The specimen sequenced was naive CD4+ T cells sorted from blood. Subset in this sample: CD45RA+ positively selected. For the CDR3, the DNA is TGTGCCAGCAGTGCTCAAGGTGGGAGAGACATTCAGTACTTC. It specifies CASSAQGGRDIQYF.